This TCR beta chain was retrieved from a study of early T cells in non-severe SARS-CoV-2 infection. The CDR3 length is 12 residues. CDR1 is SQVTM, CDR2 ANQGSEA, per germline. V was cut by 6 bases and J by 2 bases, with 11 bases left in between. From the 5' RACE reads, TCRdb called clonotypes with MiXCR, one entry per CDR3 protein. The profile covers more than 60,000 distinct CDR3 sequences, with around 14% appearing a single time and 8% to 10% taken by the ten largest. The V call is TRBV29-1, the J call TRBJ2-7; D might be TRBD2 (6 bases). The origin of this receptor is an adult who was a healthcare worker with PCR-confirmed SARS-CoV-2 infection or an uninfected control (not recorded which). The specimen sequenced was whole blood. The CDR3 here is CSVGTATYEQYF. CDR3 nucleotides: TGCAGCGTCGGGACTGCTACCTACGAGCAGTACTTC.